This T cell receptor beta chain was documented in a study of CD8+ T cells in alopecia areata. Study-wide context: Twice daily, treated patients received 5 to 10 mg of oral tofacitinib.

The sorting of PBMCs gave CD4+ and CD8+ T cells. RNA extraction was followed by reverse transcription into cDNA, which acted as the sequencing template. Data came from immunoSEQ multiplex PCR; TCRdb stores just in-frame clones and leaves some out. Of 150,000 to 200,000 clones in the sample, 67% are singletons; the top ten hold about an eighth. Germline CDR1 reads MNHEY; CDR2 reads SMNVEV (reference sequence). The CDR3 extends over 16 amino acids. V shed 3 bases and J shed 0 bases, with 14 bases lying between them. Worth noting for this clone: Its cognate antigen is unknown.

General study points: Resident alphabeta T-cell populations of normal skin are likewise subject to sequencing in scalp samples. Elevated clonality characterized lesional scalp relative to normal scalp, particularly in alopecia totalis/universalis.

The sample in question was CD8+ T cells sorted from blood, obtained at week 0. This TCR was recovered from a human donor with alopecia areata. The chain uses TRBV27 and TRBJ1-1, with a possible D match to TRBD1 (5 bases). The CDR3 nucleotides are TGTGCCAGCAGTTTTGGGCAGGGCAGCATGAACACTGAAGCTTTCTTT. Protein sequence: CASSFGQGSMNTEAFF.